A single sample is the source of the 17 T cell receptor beta chains below, sequenced in a study of shared clonotypes between healthy human individuals (dated by TCRdb to about 2020). For the CD8 naive samples, CD45RO-negative cells were positively selected for CCR7, yielding a CD45RA+CCR7+ population from which TemRA cells were excluded. The library relied on the immunoSEQ multiplex PCR assay. The immuneACCESS repertoire file appears here via TCRdb, limited to in-frame rearrangements. These files lack a portion of the clones; in checked studies, under half of the deficit traces to unresolved V genes, and the cause of the others is not known. For this sample there are some 2,100,000 clones; approximately 94% appear just once. The top ten constitute 1.5% to 2% of the sample. The sample was naive CD8+ T cells from PBMCs. Explained via the paper, the cell subset or site label denotes: CD45RA+CCR7+. The origin of the receptors is a man between 18 and 35 years old in good health. Some clones in this sample may be carry-over from other donors' samples.

The V call is TRBV30, the J call TRBJ2-7, with D unclear. The V gene's germline CDR1 is GTSNPN and CDR2 SVGIG (reference sequence). The CDR3 is 13 residues long. The V gene lost 3 bases and the J gene lost 0 bases, with 9 bases spanning the gap. The CDR3 here is CAWRVRDSYEQYF. The CDR3 DNA sequence: TGTGCCTGGAGAGTCAGAGACTCCTACGAGCAGTACTTC.

This clone was seen a single time. In nucleotides, the CDR3 is TGTGCCAGCAGTCCGGGCCCAGTCTTATACGAGCAGTACTTC. The encoded protein is CASSPGPVLYEQYF. This rearrangement joins TRBV6-1 to TRBJ2-7; D call uncertain. Germline CDR1 MNHNS, CDR2 SASEGT. This CDR3 contains 14 residues. V lost 5 bases, J lost 4 bases, and 15 bases lay in between.

This chain uses TRBV7-5 with TRBJ2-7; TRBD1, the D gene given by the table, was not confirmed from the DNA. TRBV7-5 is listed as a pseudogene. This CDR3 region has 15 residues. This CDR3 reads CARSKPTGYRDEQYF. As DNA, the CDR3 is TGTGCCAGAAGCAAACCGACAGGGTACCGGGACGAGCAGTACTTC.

V gene TRBV5-1 combines with J gene TRBJ2-7; D not resolved. This CDR3 contains 12 residues. The V end was cut by 1 base, the J end by 6 bases, with 8 bases between. Germline lookup yields CDR1 SGHRS and CDR2 YFSETQ. The CDR3 loop is CASSLSTTEQYF. As DNA, the CDR3 is TGCGCCAGCAGCTTGAGCACAACCGAGCAGTACTTC.

The V call is TRBV28, the J call TRBJ2-3; D is uncertain. Germline CDR1 and CDR2: MDHEN and SYDVKM. V was clipped by 7 bases and J by 5 bases, with 19 bases between them. The CDR3 covers 15 residues. CDR3 sequence (DNA): TGTGCCAGCAACCCGGCCCTAATTTCTGGAGATACGCAGTATTTT. Translated: CASNPALISGDTQYF.

CDR3 sequence: CASSFPGLDIDSGYTF. In DNA form, the CDR3 reads TGTGCCAGCAGCTTTCCTGGCCTGGACATCGACTCTGGCTACACCTTC. The J gene is TRBJ1-2, the V gene TRBV5-4; D may be TRBD1 (5 bases). The ends were cut back, 2 bases at V and 7 bases at J, with 21 bases in the middle. CDR1 and CDR2 from the germline V gene are SGHNT and YYREEE (reference sequence). The CDR3 is made up of 16 amino acids.

This chain connects TRBV29-1 to TRBJ2-7; 11 bases align to TRBD1. The CDR3 consists of 14 residues. Unmatched junction bases numbered 6, after V lost 5 bases and J lost 3 bases. The germline V gene has CDR1 SQVTM and CDR2 ANQGSEA. CDR3 coding DNA: TGCAGCGTTCCAGGACAGGGGGCCGACTACGAGCAGTACTTC. Protein product: CSVPGQGADYEQYF.

The table lists this clone with a count of one. CDR3 bases: TGTGCCAGCAGTGAAGTTATGCCCTGGTCAGGCGAAAAACTGTTTTTT. It translates to CASSEVMPWSGEKLFF. The chain employs TRBV6-1 and TRBJ1-4; D not resolved. Trimming pared 1 base from V and 8 bases from J, leaving 17 bases between. The CDR3 sequence is 16 residues long. Germline loops: CDR1 MNHNS, CDR2 SASEGT.

J is TRBJ1-1 and V is TRBV25-1, with D tentatively TRBD1 (6 bases). CDR1 MGHDK and CDR2 SYGVNS come from the germline V gene. Trimming left V 5 bases short and J 10 bases short, with 20 bases between. This CDR3 has 14 amino acids. The CDR3 DNA follows: TGTGCCAGCAGTACCCCGACAGGAGAGGTAGGAGCTTTCTTT. Its translation is CASSTPTGEVGAFF.

Points on this clone: The sample carries other DNA sequences with the same CDR3. This chain uses TRBV27 with TRBJ1-3; a weak D match, TRBD1 (5 bases). Germline V gene data show CDR1 as MNHEY and CDR2 as SMNVEV (reference sequence). Trimming pared 4 bases from V and 4 bases from J, leaving 11 bases between. The CDR3 totals 14 residues. CDR3 nucleotides: TGTGCCAGCAGTTCCCGGGGCGGAGGAAACACCATATATTTT. Translating gives CASSSRGGGNTIYF.

This chain connects TRBV19 to TRBJ2-3, with 7 nucleotides matching TRBD1. CDR1 and CDR2 (germline): LNHDA, SQIVND (reference sequence). V shed 5 bases and J 0 bases; nucleotides not matched to a gene: 5. CDR3 size: 15 residues. For the CDR3, the DNA is TGTGCCAGTAGTCCCCAACAGGGGAGCACAGATACGCAGTATTTT. Encoded protein: CASSPQQGSTDTQYF.

The gene calls are TRBV29-1 and TRBJ2-5, with 7 bases that match TRBD2. Germline assignment: CDR1 SQVTM and CDR2 ANQGSEA. This CDR3 contains 14 residues. CDR3 DNA sequence: TGCGGGGGGGTAGAACTAGCCGTGCAAGAGACCCAGTACTTC. Translated, it gives CGGVELAVQETQYF. Using reference TRBV29-1 and TRBJ2-5 for the parts outside the CDR3, the full variable domain is SAVISQKPSRDICQRGTSLTIQCQVDSQVTMMFWYRQQPGQSLTLIATANQGSEATYESGFVIDKFPISRPNLTFSTLTVSNMSPEDSSIYLCGGVELAVQETQYFGPGTRLLVL.

The chain uses TRBV27 and TRBJ2-3; TRBD1 matches at 9 bases. The CDR3 is 16 amino acids. J was trimmed by 3 bases and V by 0 bases; bases with no gene match: 4. Per the germline V gene, CDR1 is MNHEY and CDR2 is SMNVEV (reference sequence). The CDR3 loop reads CASSLSTGGWTDTQYF. CDR3 DNA sequence: TGTGCCAGCAGTTTATCCACAGGGGGCTGGACAGATACGCAGTATTTT.

The chain employs TRBV28 and TRBJ2-3; D remains unclear. CDR3 length equals 15 residues. In germline, CDR1 is MDHEN, CDR2 SYDVKM. The V and J ends lost 5 bases and 1 base respectively, with 13 bases between them. The CDR3 coding sequence is TGTGCCAGCAGTCCACCCCTCCAGGGCACAGATACGCAGTATTTT. It encodes CASSPPLQGTDTQYF. Based on the CDR3 plus reference TRBV28 and TRBJ2-3, the full variable domain is DVKVTQSSRYLVKRTGEKVFLECVQDMDHENMFWYRQDPGLGLRLIYFSYDVKMKEKGDIPEGYSVSREKKERFSLILESASTNQTSMYLCASSPPLQGTDTQYFGPGTRLTVL.

This chain uses TRBV5-1 with TRBJ2-3; TRBD2 might be the D (5 bases). This CDR3 spans 14 amino acids. V was pared by 5 bases and J by 1 base, with 11 bases between. Germline CDR1 reads SGHRS; CDR2 reads YFSETQ. The CDR3 region is CASRISAGTDTQYF. The CDR3 nucleotides read TGCGCCAGCAGGATTAGCGCGGGCACAGATACGCAGTATTTT.

The chain has TRBV7-2 and TRBJ2-7; 7 nucleotides line up with TRBD2. Germline V lookup: CDR1 SGHTA, CDR2 FQGNSA. Trimming at V came to 5 bases and at J to 7 bases, leaving 2 bases not matched to a gene. CDR3 length: 11 residues. CDR3 nucleotide sequence: TGTGCCAGCAGCCCGGGAGGAGAGCAGTACTTC. As protein: CASSPGGEQYF.

This chain joins TRBV2 and TRBJ1-3; D unclear. The CDR3 loop spans 12 amino acids. The ends were cut back, 3 bases at V and 8 bases at J, with 8 bases in the middle. CDR1 and CDR2 (germline): SNHLY, FYNNEI. CDR3 protein: CASSDQEHTIYF. The CDR3 DNA reads TGTGCCAGCAGTGACCAGGAGCACACCATATATTTT.